These 29 T cell receptor beta chains share one sample of origin, sequenced in a study of T cells after yellow fever vaccination. MiXCR, applied by TCRdb to the 5' RACE reads, yields one record per CDR3 protein. Of some 300,000 distinct CDR3 sequences in the sample, about 3.5% were seen once. The sample was PBMCs, taken on the day of the yellow fever booster vaccination. These receptors all come from a man aged 18 to 30 who received the YFV17D yellow fever vaccine.

The rearrangement links TRBV11-2 to TRBJ1-1; the D is unclear. The V end lost 4 bases, the J end lost 7 bases, and 10 bases lay between the germline ends. This CDR3 contains 12 residues. Germline V lookup: CDR1 SGHAT, CDR2 FQNNGV. The CDR3 nucleotides are TGTGCCAGCAGCTCCGACACCCTTGAAGCTTTCTTT. Protein sequence: CASSSDTLEAFF.

With regard to this clonotype: A much bigger clone sits one base away, suggesting this may be a read error. This rearrangement joins TRBV28 to TRBJ2-7; D is ambiguous. In germline, CDR1 is MDHEN, CDR2 SYDVKM. The CDR3 runs 14 residues. V was pared by 6 bases and J by 3 bases, with 15 bases between. CDR3 bases: TGTGCCAGCAGACCCCCCGATAGTCACTACGAGCAGTACGTC. Residues: CASRPPDSHYEQYV.

This clonotype appeared once. This may be a read error, as it is one base from a much larger clone. The rearrangement uses TRBV10-3 and TRBJ2-5, with 10 bases identical to TRBD1. V lost 4 bases and J lost 7; bases outside the gene matches: 9. CDR1 and CDR2 (germline): ENHRY, SYGVKD. This CDR3 has 15 amino acids. The CDR3, as DNA: TGTGCCATCAGTGGCCCCGGGACAGGGGTTGGGACCCAGTACTTC. Its translation: CAISGPGTGVGTQYF.

This clonotype has a handful of counts. V and J are TRBV4-3 and TRBJ1-3; D is possibly TRBD1 (6 bases). Germline lookup yields CDR1 LGHNA and CDR2 YSLEER. This CDR3 contains 15 residues. V was shortened by 5 bases and J by 0 bases, with 11 bases between the two germline ends. The CDR3 loop reads CASSWTQGSGNTIYF. The CDR3 bases are TGCGCCAGCAGCTGGACACAGGGCTCTGGAAACACCATATATTTT.

This clonotype showed up many times. This rearrangement joins TRBV6-2 or TRBV6-3 to TRBJ1-4, with TRBD1 as a possible D gene (6 bases). V lost 7 bases and J 4 bases, leaving 10 bases between the germline ends. The CDR3 contains 13 residues. Germline V gene data show CDR1 as MNHEY and CDR2 as SVGEGT. The CDR3 coding sequence is TGTGCCAGCAACAGGGCGGGTAATGAAAAACTGTTTTTT. Protein sequence: CASNRAGNEKLFF.

V is TRBV6-5 and J is TRBJ2-5; a possible D gene is TRBD2 (7 bases). The germline CDR1 and CDR2 sequences are MNHEY and SVGAGI. The CDR3 loop spans 13 amino acids. The V end was cut by 4 bases, the J end by 7 bases, with 13 bases between. The CDR3 DNA reads as TGTGCCAGCAGTTCTCAGAGGGGGGGGACCCAGTACTTC. This gives the protein CASSSQRGGTQYF.

This clonotype has just a few counts. V and J are TRBV20-1 and TRBJ1-1; tentative D call: TRBD1 (5 bases). From germline, CDR1 is DFQATT and CDR2 SNEGSKA (reference sequence). This CDR3 has 13 residues. Between the trimmed V and J ends, which lost 0 bases and 5 bases, there was a span of 10 bases. Here the CDR3 reads CSARESGRTEAFF. The DNA for the CDR3 is TGCAGTGCTAGAGAGTCAGGGAGGACTGAAGCTTTCTTT.

In its sample, this clonotype was seen a few times. The rearrangement joins TRBV4-3 to TRBJ1-5; TRBD1 is a possible D gene (5 bases). Germline V gene sequence: CDR1 LGHNA, CDR2 YSLEER. Trimming removed 2 bases from V and 5 bases from J, with 13 bases in between. The CDR3 has 15 residues. In DNA form, the CDR3 reads TGCGCCAGCAGCCAATCCGCAGGGTATGATCAGCCCCAGCATTTT. This encodes CASSQSAGYDQPQHF.

At least ten counts were recorded for this clonotype. The genes are TRBV7-8 and TRBJ1-2; 8 bases align to TRBD1. This CDR3 has 14 amino acids. Germline CDR1 is SGHVS and CDR2 is FQNEAQ. The junction had 9 bases not matched to a gene; V was cut back by 4 bases and J by 8 bases. Written as DNA, the CDR3 is TGTGCCAGCAGCTCCGGACAGGGAGTGGACGGCTACACCTTC. It encodes CASSSGQGVDGYTF.

CDR3 bases: TGTGCCAGCAGTTACGAGGGCAACCTCTCCGATGAGCAGTTCTTC. Its translation: CASSYEGNLSDEQFF. The chain employs TRBV6-2 or TRBV6-3 and TRBJ2-1; perhaps TRBD2 as D (5 bases). The CDR3 totals 15 residues. Looked up from germline, CDR1 is MNHEY and CDR2 is SVGEGT. The V end was cut by 2 bases, the J end by 8 bases, with 16 bases between.

This clonotype was counted many times. V usage is TRBV5-1 and J usage is TRBJ2-1; D not certain. The CDR3 has 15 residues. Germline V CDR1 and CDR2: SGHRS, YFSETQ. With 0 bases removed from V and 6 bases from J, the gap between germline ends came to 13 bases. The CDR3 loop reads CASSLEVLTANEQFF. The CDR3 bases are TGCGCCAGCAGCTTGGAGGTATTGACGGCCAATGAGCAGTTCTTC.

This clonotype has ten or more counts. The chain couples TRBV7-6 to TRBJ2-7, with 12 bases identical to TRBD1. The CDR3 runs 15 residues. Germline V lookup: CDR1 SGHVS, CDR2 FNYEAQ. V was pared by 6 bases and J by 5 bases, with 8 bases of the junction left unmatched. This CDR3 reads CASRRSGTGGDEQYF. The CDR3 coding sequence is TGTGCCAGCAGACGCTCCGGGACAGGGGGCGACGAGCAGTACTTC.

This clonotype showed up just a few times. This chain uses TRBV18 with TRBJ2-5, with D unclear. Germline V gene data show CDR1 as KGHSH and CDR2 as LQKENI. This CDR3 has 14 amino acids. Trimming removed 0 bases at V and 2 bases at J, with 7 bases between. CDR3 in amino acids: CASSPPVRQETQYF. CDR3 coding DNA: TGTGCCAGCTCACCACCGGTTCGTCAAGAGACCCAGTACTTC.

This clonotype was recorded at least ten times. The chain carries TRBV6-5 and TRBJ1-1; 9 bases fit TRBD1. J gave up 4 bases and V 4 bases, and 10 bases lay outside the gene matches. The CDR3 is made up of 16 amino acids. Germline CDR1 is MNHEY and CDR2 is SVGAGI. The CDR3, as DNA: TGTGCCAGCAGTTCAAGGACAGGGGAGGAAGGCACTGAAGCTTTCTTT. Translated: CASSSRTGEEGTEAFF.

Ten or more counts support this clonotype. V and J are TRBV5-1 and TRBJ2-7; no reliable D call. V lost 3 bases and J 5 bases, leaving 15 bases between the germline ends. CDR1 SGHRS and CDR2 YFSETQ come from the germline V gene. This CDR3 contains 14 residues. The CDR3 reads CASSYGGVSHEQYF. CDR3 nucleotides: TGCGCCAGCAGCTACGGTGGGGTATCCCACGAGCAGTACTTC.

This chain uses TRBV18 with TRBJ1-3; 9 positions match TRBD1. Per germline, CDR1 KGHSH and CDR2 LQKENI. The CDR3 runs to 14 residues. The junction had 5 bases not matched to a gene; V was cut back by 5 bases and J by 6 bases. This CDR3 reads CASSTTGGKNTIYF. The DNA for the CDR3 is TGTGCCAGCTCAACTACAGGGGGCAAAAACACCATATATTTT.

This chain joins TRBV20-1 and TRBJ2-3; D is unresolved. CDR3 length equals 17 residues. Trimming took off 3 bases at V and 1 base at J, with 20 bases between the two ends. The germline CDR1 and CDR2 sequences are DFQATT and SNEGSKA (reference sequence). CDR3 bases: TGCAGTGCTAGGACATACAGCCGAATTGGGCGCACAGATACGCAGTATTTT. Translation: CSARTYSRIGRTDTQYF.

The chain joins TRBV5-4 to TRBJ2-3; 10 bases agree with TRBD1. This CDR3 has 16 residues. The V segment lost 3 bases and the J segment 4 bases; nucleotides outside the gene matches: 8. Germline assignment: CDR1 SGHNT and CDR2 YYREEE (reference sequence). The CDR3 spells CASSSAGTGVSDTQYF. CDR3 DNA sequence: TGTGCCAGCAGCTCAGCCGGGACAGGGGTTTCAGATACGCAGTATTTT.

This clonotype has a count of ten or more. The chain uses TRBV12-3 or TRBV12-4 and TRBJ2-4, with a tentative D call TRBD2 (7 bases). Trimming cost V 1 base and J 3 bases, with 16 bases left between them. The CDR3 sequence is 17 residues long. The CDR3: CASSLGRGGIGKNIQYF. The CDR3 bases are TGTGCCAGCAGTTTAGGGAGGGGGGGTATTGGCAAAAACATTCAGTACTTC.

This clonotype appeared many times. The J gene is TRBJ2-5, the V gene TRBV29-1; the D gene is possibly TRBD2 (5 bases). Trimming removed 5 bases from V and 2 bases from J, with 15 bases in between. Germline CDR1 and CDR2: SQVTM and ANQGSEA. This CDR3 is built from 14 residues. The CDR3 nucleotides read TGCAGCGTTCCCGGGGTGGGTCTTCAAGAGACCCAGTACTTC. This translates into CSVPGVGLQETQYF.

CDR3 nucleotides: TGTGCCAGCAGTCCCACTCGACAGGGGGCGGGCGAGCAGTACGTC. It translates to CASSPTRQGAGEQYV. This chain connects TRBV28 to TRBJ2-7; 10 nucleotides match TRBD1. Per germline, CDR1 MDHEN and CDR2 SYDVKM. The V gene end was trimmed by 5 bases and the J gene end by 6 bases; junction bases not matched to a gene: 10. CDR3 length: 15 amino acids.

This clonotype appeared many times. This chain uses TRBV6-2 or TRBV6-3 with TRBJ1-5; D may be TRBD1 (5 bases). In germline, CDR1 is MNHEY, CDR2 SVGEGT. V shed 2 bases and J shed 4 bases, with 9 bases lying between them. CDR3 length equals 14 residues. The DNA for the CDR3 is TGTGCCAGCAGTTACGATGGGGGTAATCAGCCCCAGCATTTT. Encoded protein: CASSYDGGNQPQHF.

This clonotype was counted at least ten times. V gene TRBV15 combines with J gene TRBJ2-7; D remains ambiguous. Germline V gives CDR1 LNHNV, CDR2 YYDKDF (reference sequence). V gave up 0 bases and J gave up 6 bases, with 15 bases separating them. This CDR3 has 15 amino acids. The DNA of the CDR3 is TGTGCCACCAGCAGAGATCTTGGGGTATTATTCGAGCAGTACTTC. Translated: CATSRDLGVLFEQYF. Drawing the rest from reference TRBV15 and TRBJ2-7, the complete variable domain is DAMVIQNPRYQVTQFGKPVTLSCSQTLNHNVMYWYQQKSSQAPKLLFHYYDKDFNNEADTPDNFQSRRPNTSFCFLDIRSPGLGDTAMYLCATSRDLGVLFEQYFGPGTRLTVT.

This clonotype was counted a single time. The chain employs TRBV12-3 or TRBV12-4 and TRBJ2-7; tentative D call: TRBD2 (6 bases). Between the trimmed V and J ends, which lost 6 bases and 5 bases, there was a span of 11 bases. The CDR3 totals 12 residues. Here the CDR3 reads CASSEREDEQYV. In nucleotides, the CDR3 is TGTGCCAGCAGCGAGAGGGAGGACGAGCAGTACGTC.

The V and J genes are TRBV7-2 and TRBJ1-2, with a weak D call TRBD1 (6 bases). The germline V gene encodes CDR1 SGHTA and CDR2 FQGNSA. Trimming shortened V by 4 bases and J by 6 bases, and 18 bases separated the two germline ends. This CDR3 has 15 residues. The CDR3 here is CASSSSLVRGHGYTF. CDR3 sequence (DNA): TGTGCCAGCAGCTCCTCCCTCGTCAGGGGACATGGCTACACCTTC.

There are many counts of this clonotype. This sequence joins TRBV20-1 and TRBJ2-5; a weak D match, TRBD1 (6 bases). CDR1 is DFQATT, CDR2 SNEGSKA, per germline (reference sequence). The CDR3 is 13 amino acids. The CDR3 here is CSGSSRGQETQYF. The CDR3 DNA reads as TGCAGCGGATCTTCCAGGGGTCAAGAGACCCAGTACTTC.

In its sample, this clonotype was seen many times. This rearrangement joins TRBV7-2 to TRBJ1-5, with D perhaps TRBD1 (5 bases). The CDR3 consists of 16 residues. Germline loops: CDR1 SGHTA, CDR2 FQGNSA. V was cut by 4 bases and J by 2 bases, with 15 bases left in between. This CDR3 is CASSYVGAGGNQPQHF. In DNA form, the CDR3 reads TGTGCCAGCAGCTATGTTGGGGCCGGCGGCAATCAGCCCCAGCATTTT.

This clonotype was seen more than once but under ten times. The chain has TRBV20-1 and TRBJ2-7, with TRBD2 matching over 7 bases. The germline gives CDR1 DFQATT, CDR2 SNEGSKA (reference sequence). This CDR3 region has 16 residues. V trimming: 1 base; J trimming: 4 bases; junction bases outside the gene matches: 13. CDR3 nucleotides: TGCAGTGCTAGAGTAGGGGATGGCGGGGGATGGTACGAGCAGTACTTC. It is translated as CSARVGDGGGWYEQYF.

The chain recombines TRBV6-5 with TRBJ1-6, with D maybe TRBD1 (6 bases). The germline CDR1 and CDR2 sequences are MNHEY and SVGAGI. Trimming pared 0 bases from V and 7 bases from J, leaving 13 bases between. The CDR3 sequence is 16 residues long. The CDR3, as DNA: TGTGCCAGCAGTTACTCGATCGGGGGCGAAAATTCACCCCTCCACTTT. It yields the protein CASSYSIGGENSPLHF.